This T cell receptor (beta chain) emerged from a study of molecular identifiers for immune sequencing clone quantification (dated by TCRdb to 2016 to 2018). With respect to the entire study: For a replicate experiment, RNA from roughly 20,000 or 100,000 naive CD8 T cells was divided into five aliquots, and four of the five aliquots were sequenced. The study was a methods study using CD8 T cells to benchmark molecular-identifier clustering-based TCR repertoire sequencing (MIDCIRS) and TCR RNA copy counting. What the study reported, not specific to this receptor: When barcode sub-clustering was not used, chimeric consensus sequences inflated TCR diversity, with chimeras reaching as high as 47%. Modeling estimated 2.5 to 3 recovered TCR RNA copies per cell, compared with 9.5 to 10 by digital PCR, which implies roughly 30% capture efficiency. In CMV-specific effector cells, over 99% of molecules were held by clones above 20 RNA copies, whereas under 1% of molecules were held by such clones in naive cells. Highly expanded clone sizes could be underestimated because identical TCR molecules may share a barcode. Spiked-in Jurkat TCR RNA (approximately 10 copies' worth), which is not part of the donor repertoire, was contained in the naive libraries. Even against a background of 800,000 to 1,000,000 naive CD8 T cells, spiked-in Jurkat TCR RNA amounting to a single cell's worth was reported to be detectable.

Library prep was done by PCR. Sequencing relied on a NextSeq 500. Preparation of bulk TCR libraries followed a previously described approach, with the TCR primers listed in Table S5. Total RNA was purified with the Qiagen AllPrep DNA/RNA kit. Before analysis, reads from multiple sequencing runs of the same library were pooled. The published analysis was carried out like this. Reads were retained only if the reads had an exact TCR constant sequence, and the retained reads were trimmed to 150 nt and grouped according to their 12-nt molecular barcodes. Reads within each barcode group were sub-clustered using a 15% Levenshtein threshold, and quality-weighted consensus sequences were constructed for each RNA molecule. Non-functional sequences were discarded, and so were lower-count sequences lying one edit away from another sequence. On the basis of fitting two negative binomial distributions, barcode sub-clusters with fewer than 20% of the maximum read count were discarded. TCRdb handled the public reads itself, with Q25 trimming in fastp and clone calling in MiXCR, and kept productive beta chains. Rows are unified per CDR3 protein, each entry keeping the most common DNA and genes. The V and J calls follow TCRdb's processing rather than the paper's. The sample table holds about 630,000 distinct CDR3 sequences, of which about 25% were seen once. The leading ten clones occupy about 0.84% of the sample.

Naive CD8 T cell libraries were made from roughly 20,000 to 1,000,000 sorted cells using 10%, 30% or 50% of purified RNA. Naive CD8 T cells were FACS-sorted as CD8+CD4-CCR7+CD45RA+ on a BD FACSAria II into RLT Plus buffer. Detection sensitivity was tested by spiking Jurkat RNA equal to around 11 TCR copies' worth into samples containing 20,000-1,000,000 naive CD8 T cells. Enrichment of CD8 T cells was done with RosetteSep CD8+ T Cell Enrichment Cocktail plus Ficoll-Paque, and ACK red cell lysis came afterward. Of note for this clonotype: It lacks a known antigen. The input lacks base qualities; no much larger clone sits a single base away.

Sequenced sample: naive CD8+ T cells from blood, with Jurkat cell RNA spiked in. The cell subset or site label on this specimen signifies: FACS-sorted CD8+CD4-CCR7+CD45RA+ naive T cells. This sequence originates from a human donor in good health. Some libraries in this study had Jurkat cell RNA spiked in.

The encoded CDR3 is CASSFPGVEGSYEQYF. The sequenced DNA: TGTGCCAGCAGTTTCCCAGGGGTGGAGGGTTCCTACGAGCAGTACTTC. The chain is assembled from TRBV28 and TRBJ2-7; the D element could tentatively be TRBD1 or TRBD2, as 6 bases agree for each. The germline V gene gives CDR1 as MDHEN and CDR2 as SYDVKM. From cysteine to phenylalanine, the CDR3 is 16 amino acids long. Only CDR3 DNA is held: 48 bases, read in frame from base 1. The germline ends are 16 bases apart after V is trimmed by 3 bases and J by 1 base.